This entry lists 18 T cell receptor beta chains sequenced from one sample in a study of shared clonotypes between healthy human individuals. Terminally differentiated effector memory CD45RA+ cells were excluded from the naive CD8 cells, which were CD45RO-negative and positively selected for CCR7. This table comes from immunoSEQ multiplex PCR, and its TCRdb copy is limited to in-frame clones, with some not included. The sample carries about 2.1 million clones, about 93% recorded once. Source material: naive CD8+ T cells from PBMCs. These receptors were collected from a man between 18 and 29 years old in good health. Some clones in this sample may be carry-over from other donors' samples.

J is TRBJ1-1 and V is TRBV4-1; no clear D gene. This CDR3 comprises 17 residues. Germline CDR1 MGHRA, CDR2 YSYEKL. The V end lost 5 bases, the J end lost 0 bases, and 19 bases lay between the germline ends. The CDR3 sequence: CASSWFGSRGLNTEAFF. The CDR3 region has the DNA TGCGCCAGCAGCTGGTTCGGGAGCAGAGGATTGAACACTGAAGCTTTCTTT.

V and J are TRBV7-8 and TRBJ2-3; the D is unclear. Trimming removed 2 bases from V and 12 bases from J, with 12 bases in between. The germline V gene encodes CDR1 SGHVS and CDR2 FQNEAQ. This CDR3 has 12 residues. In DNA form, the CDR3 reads TGTGCCAGCAGCTTAATTGAGACTGATCAGTATTTT. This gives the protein CASSLIETDQYF. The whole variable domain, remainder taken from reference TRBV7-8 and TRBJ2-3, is GAGVSQSPRYKVAKRGQDVALRCDPISGHVSLFWYQQALGQGPEFLTYFQNEAQLDKSGLPSDRFFAERPEGSVSTLKIQRTQQEDSAVYLCASSLIETDQYFGPGTRLTVL.

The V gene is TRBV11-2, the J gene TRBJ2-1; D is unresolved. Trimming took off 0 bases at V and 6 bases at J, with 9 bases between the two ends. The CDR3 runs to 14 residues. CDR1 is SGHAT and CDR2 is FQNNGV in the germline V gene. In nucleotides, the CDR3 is TGTGCCAGCAGCTTAGACGGCGTGGGCAATGAGCAGTTCTTC. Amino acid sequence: CASSLDGVGNEQFF.

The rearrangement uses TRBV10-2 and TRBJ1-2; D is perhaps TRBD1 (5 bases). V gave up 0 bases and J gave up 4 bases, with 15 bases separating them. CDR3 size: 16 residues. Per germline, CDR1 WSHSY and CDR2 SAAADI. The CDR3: CASSESLRGMVYGYTF. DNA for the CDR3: TGCGCCAGCAGTGAGTCGTTACGGGGGATGGTCTATGGCTACACCTTC.

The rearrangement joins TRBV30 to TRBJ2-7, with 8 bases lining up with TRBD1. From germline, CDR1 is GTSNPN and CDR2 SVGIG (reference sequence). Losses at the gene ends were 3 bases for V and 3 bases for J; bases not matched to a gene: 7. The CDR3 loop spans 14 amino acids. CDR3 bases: TGTGCCTGGAGCGACAGGGGAGCGGACTACGAGCAGTACTTC. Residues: CAWSDRGADYEQYF.

The CDR3 here is CASSPERTVAYEQYF. The CDR3 DNA reads TGTGCCAGCAGCCCTGAGAGGACGGTCGCCTACGAGCAGTACTTC. The chain combines TRBV7-9 with TRBJ2-7; D call uncertain. V lost 5 bases and J lost 2, with 16 bases in between. From germline, CDR1 is SEHNR and CDR2 FQNEAQ (reference sequence). The CDR3 has 15 amino acids.

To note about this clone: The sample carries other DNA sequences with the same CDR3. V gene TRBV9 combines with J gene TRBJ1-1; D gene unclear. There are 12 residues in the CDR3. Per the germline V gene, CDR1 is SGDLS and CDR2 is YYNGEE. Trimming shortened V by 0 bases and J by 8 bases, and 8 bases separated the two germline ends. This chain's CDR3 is CASSVVTGEAFF. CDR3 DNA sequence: TGTGCCAGCAGCGTAGTTACGGGCGAAGCTTTCTTT.

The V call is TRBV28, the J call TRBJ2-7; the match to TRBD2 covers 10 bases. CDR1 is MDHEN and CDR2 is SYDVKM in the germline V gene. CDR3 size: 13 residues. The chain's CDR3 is CACQASGSGEQYF. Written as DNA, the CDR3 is TGTGCTTGCCAGGCTAGCGGGAGTGGGGAGCAGTACTTC.

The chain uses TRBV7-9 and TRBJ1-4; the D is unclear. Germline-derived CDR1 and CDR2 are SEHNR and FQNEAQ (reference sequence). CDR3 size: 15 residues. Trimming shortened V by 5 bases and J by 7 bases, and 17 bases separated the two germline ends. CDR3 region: CASSQLGSSGEKLFF. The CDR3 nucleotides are TGTGCCAGCAGCCAGTTAGGTTCCTCTGGTGAAAAACTGTTTTTT.

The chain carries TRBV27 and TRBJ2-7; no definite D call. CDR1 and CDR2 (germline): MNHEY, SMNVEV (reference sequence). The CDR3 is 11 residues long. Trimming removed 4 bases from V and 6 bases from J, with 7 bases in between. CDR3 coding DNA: TGTGCCAGCAGTTGGTTCGGCGAGCAGTACTTC. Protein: CASSWFGEQYF.

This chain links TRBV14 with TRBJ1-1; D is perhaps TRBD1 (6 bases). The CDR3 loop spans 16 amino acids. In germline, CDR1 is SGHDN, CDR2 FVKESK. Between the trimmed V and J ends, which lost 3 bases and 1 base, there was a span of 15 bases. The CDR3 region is CASSQEGDYRNTEAFF. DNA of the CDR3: TGTGCCAGCAGCCAGGAGGGGGACTATCGGAACACTGAAGCTTTCTTT.

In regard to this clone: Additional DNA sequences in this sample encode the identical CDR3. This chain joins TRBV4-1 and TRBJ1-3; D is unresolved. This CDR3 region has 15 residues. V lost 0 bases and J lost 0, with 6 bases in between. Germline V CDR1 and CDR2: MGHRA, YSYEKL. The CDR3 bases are TGCGCCAGCAGCCAAGATCGGGGCTCTGGAAACACCATATATTTT. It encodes CASSQDRGSGNTIYF.

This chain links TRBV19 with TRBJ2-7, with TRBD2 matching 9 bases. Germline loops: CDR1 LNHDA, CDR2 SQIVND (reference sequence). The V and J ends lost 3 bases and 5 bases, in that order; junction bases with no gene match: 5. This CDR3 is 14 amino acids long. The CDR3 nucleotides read TGTGCCAGTAGTATCGCGGGAGGGAACGACGAGCAGTACTTC. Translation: CASSIAGGNDEQYF.

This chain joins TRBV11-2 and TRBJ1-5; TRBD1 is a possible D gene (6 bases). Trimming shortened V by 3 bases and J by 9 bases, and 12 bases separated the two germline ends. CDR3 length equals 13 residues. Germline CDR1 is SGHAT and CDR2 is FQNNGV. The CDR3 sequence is CASSLGGGRPQHF. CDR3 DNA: TGTGCCAGCAGCTTGGGCGGGGGGCGGCCCCAGCATTTT. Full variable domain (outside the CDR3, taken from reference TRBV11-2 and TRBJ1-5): EAGVAQSPRYKIIEKRQSVAFWCNPISGHATLYWYQQILGQGPKLLIQFQNNGVVDDSQLPKDRFSAERLKGVDSTLKIQPAKLEDSAVYLCASSLGGGRPQHFGDGTRLSIL.

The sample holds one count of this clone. This CDR3 is CASSASGQGGQYF. The CDR3 bases are TGTGCCAGCAGTGCTAGCGGGCAGGGGGGCCAGTACTTC. This chain connects TRBV25-1 to TRBJ2-5; TRBD2 is a possible D gene (8 bases). The V gene's germline CDR1 is MGHDK and CDR2 SYGVNS. V was pared by 4 bases and J by 10 bases, with 16 bases between. CDR3 length: 13 amino acids.

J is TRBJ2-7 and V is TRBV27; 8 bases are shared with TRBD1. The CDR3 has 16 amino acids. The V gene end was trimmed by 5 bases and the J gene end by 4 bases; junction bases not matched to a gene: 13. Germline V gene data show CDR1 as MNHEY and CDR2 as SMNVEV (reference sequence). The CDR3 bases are TGTGCCAGCAGTGACAATCCGGGACAGGTCAAATACGAGCAGTACTTC. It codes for CASSDNPGQVKYEQYF.

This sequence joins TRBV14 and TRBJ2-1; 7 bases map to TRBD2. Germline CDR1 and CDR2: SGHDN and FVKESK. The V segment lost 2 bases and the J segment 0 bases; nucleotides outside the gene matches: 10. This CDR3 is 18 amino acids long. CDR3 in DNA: TGTGCCAGCAGCCAACTAAAAGCGGGGACTGTCTCCTACAATGAGCAGTTCTTC. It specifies CASSQLKAGTVSYNEQFF. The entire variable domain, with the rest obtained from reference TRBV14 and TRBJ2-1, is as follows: EAGVTQFPSHSVIEKGQTVTLRCDPISGHDNLYWYRRVMGKEIKFLLHFVKESKQDESGMPNNRFLAERTGGTYSTLKVQPAELEDSGVYFCASSQLKAGTVSYNEQFFGPGTRLTVL.

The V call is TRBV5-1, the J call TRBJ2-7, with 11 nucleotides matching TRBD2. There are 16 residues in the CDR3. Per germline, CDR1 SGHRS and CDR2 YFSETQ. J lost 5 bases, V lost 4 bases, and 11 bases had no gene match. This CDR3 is CASSGALAGVRDEQYF. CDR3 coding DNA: TGCGCCAGCAGCGGGGCACTAGCGGGAGTTAGAGACGAGCAGTACTTC.